This section outlines one T cell receptor (beta chain) sequence together with its context. Its antigen is not yet known. The sample holds no much larger clone one base away, and base qualities are not on file. This entry belongs to a study of CD8 T cells in Susac syndrome (dated by TCRdb to about 2019). Regarding the complete study: Whether CD8+ T cell activation and differentiation in Susac syndrome was antigen driven was tested using repertoire sequencing. Clonality of the CD8+ T cell repertoire was compared between 11 to 12 healthy donors, approximately 14 Susac syndrome patients and approximately 16 multiple sclerosis patients. The paper as a whole reports these results and caveats: The study acknowledged that relatively few individuals were included in the TCR sequencing and HLA analysis.

Peripheral blood CD8+ and CD4+ T cells from healthy donors, Susac syndrome patients and multiple sclerosis patients were profiled using high-throughput TCR beta sequencing. Treatment-naive patients with stable or active relapsing-remitting disease fulfilling revised McDonald criteria were used as multiple sclerosis controls. Bulk CD8+ and CD4+ T cells were purified by magnetic negative isolation, while CD8+ TEMRA cells were enriched using FACS. Blood was collected in EDTA tubes and processed within 24 hours, with PBMCs isolated through density gradient centrifugation. PBMCs intended for TCR sequencing were cryopreserved in liquid nitrogen and were subsequently thawed in a 37 degrees C water bath. A purity of at least 90% was achieved for sorted or isolated CD4+, CD8+ and CD8+ TEMRA cells. The CDR3, cysteine through phenylalanine, is 12 amino acids long. Left in the record is the CDR3 DNA by itself, 36 bases read in frame from the first base. Trimming at the junction amounts to 5 bases on V and 9 bases on J, and the germline ends lie 11 bases apart. CDR1 MNHEY and CDR2 SMNVEV were looked up in the germline V gene (reference sequence).

RNA was extracted using the RNeasy kit, and about 0.5 to 1 ug of the RNA was reverse transcribed with random hexamers. TCR beta CDR3 regions were amplified with the immunoSEQ multiplex PCR assay covering 54 Vbeta and 13 Jbeta segments. PCR amplification bias was corrected using a synthetic template baseline for primer optimization and computational correction. In the authors' own workflow: Reads were annotated to V, D and J genes according to IMGT and were analyzed with immunoSEQ Analyzer, with only productive sequences retained. Clonality was computed as one minus Shannon entropy normalized by log2 of the number of productive unique sequences. For each patient and control, public and private clones were evaluated among the 100 most prevalent clones. Susac-specific clones were defined as absent from healthy and MS cohorts, around 1,000 published viral clones and other ImmuneACCESS disease sequences. TCRdb took the public reads, trimmed them with fastp at Q25, ran MiXCR for clone calling and kept in-frame beta chains. Each CDR3 protein appears once, grouped with its most common genes and DNA. TCRdb, rather than the study authors, made the V and J calls. The sample table lists some 260,000 distinct CDR3 sequences, roughly 85% of them with a count of one. The biggest ten clones account for over 0.1% of the sample.

This TCR derives from a human donor with multiple sclerosis. The sequence links TRBV27 to TRBJ2-1; no D segment can be confidently identified. Sequenced: CD8+ T cells from PBMCs. The DNA reads as follows: TGTGCCAGCAGTCCCCAGACCGCTGAGCAGTTCTTC. Translated, it gives CASSPQTAEQFF.